Described below is a single TCR beta chain sequence and its context. Its antigen is not identified. Trimming pared 3 bases from V and 4 bases from J, leaving 7 bases between. The CDR3 runs 13 residues. This record comes from a study of T cell responses to AZD1222 COVID-19 vaccine. The study, taken as a whole, reports: Clonal diversity was possibly underestimated, and white British individuals and females predominated among donors. Unmutated variant regions are reportedly the target of nearly half of TCRs that are spike-specific. When two AZD1222 doses had been given, Spike-specific TCR breadth and depth rose. The repertoires were collected only after the peak T cell response.

The assay was immunoSEQ multiplex PCR, and TCRdb's table has in-frame clones only and misses some. The sample shows 130,000 to 150,000 clones, 75% to 90% of them seen only once. This chain connects TRBV12-3 or TRBV12-4 to TRBJ2-1; no clear D. The receptor was derived from an adult in good health. Source: peripheral blood, taken on day 0 of MenACWY control vaccination. CDR3 sequence (DNA): TGTGCCAGCAGTTTTCCCGGGTACAATGAGCAGTTCTTC. It codes for CASSFPGYNEQFF.